A selection of T cell receptor beta chains follows, all from one sample in a study of naive and memory T cell subsets. TCRdb re-analysed the UMI-ligation and nested PCR reads in MiXCR, keeping a single row per CDR3 protein. The profile covers about 120,000 distinct CDR3 sequences, with around 35% appearing a single time and 0.8% to 1% taken by the ten largest. Sequencing was performed on central memory CD4+ T cells from blood. The receptors were gathered from a human donor in good health. CDR3s include the opening cysteine and the closing phenylalanine or tryptophan. The D gene is left open where the match is weak. The listing skips clone size in some rows; elsewhere it reads once, few, many or a size class.

CDR3 protein: CASSDRGQWVETQYF; CDR3 DNA: TGTGCCAGCAGCGACAGGGGGCAATGGGTAGAGACCCAGTACTTC; J gene: TRBJ2-5; V gene: TRBV9; D gene: TRBD1; clone size: .
CDR3 protein: CASSEDTEAFF; CDR3 DNA: TGTGCCAGCAGTGAGGACACTGAAGCTTTCTTT; J gene: TRBJ1-1; V gene: TRBV28; D gene: .; clone size: .
CDR3 protein: CAWYDPTVNTEAFF; CDR3 DNA: TGTGCCTGGTACGATCCGACGGTGAACACTGAAGCTTTCTTT; J gene: TRBJ1-1; V gene: TRBV30; D gene: .; clone size: .
CDR3 protein: CASSYAGTATNTGELFF; CDR3 DNA: TGTGCCAGCAGTTACGCCGGGACAGCCACGAACACCGGGGAGCTGTTTTTT; J gene: TRBJ2-2; V gene: TRBV6-5; D gene: TRBD1; clone size: .
CDR3 protein: CASSARTGGNNEQFF; CDR3 DNA: TGCGCCAGCAGTGCGCGGACAGGGGGTAACAATGAGCAGTTCTTC; J gene: TRBJ2-1; V gene: TRBV10-1; D gene: TRBD1; clone size: few
CDR3 protein: CASKKGASNEKLFF; CDR3 DNA: TGTGCCAGCAAGAAGGGAGCCTCCAATGAAAAACTGTTTTTT; J gene: TRBJ1-4; V gene: TRBV5-4; D gene: .; clone size: .
CDR3 protein: CASSQVAGISTDTQYF; CDR3 DNA: TGTGCCAGCAGCCAAGTAGCGGGAATAAGCACAGATACGCAGTATTTT; J gene: TRBJ2-3; V gene: TRBV3-1; D gene: TRBD2; clone size: .
CDR3 protein: CASSDYRDYAYEQYF; CDR3 DNA: TGTGCCAGCAGTGACTACAGGGACTACGCCTACGAGCAGTACTTC; J gene: TRBJ2-7; V gene: TRBV2; D gene: .; clone size: few
CDR3 protein: CASSLRGSIRNEQFF; CDR3 DNA: TGTGCCAGCAGTTTACGGGGGAGTATCAGAAATGAGCAGTTCTTC; J gene: TRBJ2-1; V gene: TRBV12-3/TRBV12-4; D gene: .; clone size: .
CDR3 protein: CASSQTMGTGSPYEQYF; CDR3 DNA: TGTGCCAGCAGTCAAACGATGGGGACAGGGTCCCCCTACGAGCAGTACTTC; J gene: TRBJ2-7; V gene: TRBV6-5; D gene: TRBD1; clone size: few
CDR3 protein: CASSPSSGGVSYEQYF; CDR3 DNA: TGTGCCAGCAGCCCCAGCTCGGGTGGGGTATCCTACGAGCAGTACTTC; J gene: TRBJ2-7; V gene: TRBV3-1; D gene: .; clone size: .
CDR3 protein: CASSRTSPYTGELFF; CDR3 DNA: TGTGCCAGCAGTCGGACTAGTCCCTACACCGGGGAGCTGTTTTTT; J gene: TRBJ2-2; V gene: TRBV27; D gene: TRBD2; clone size: .
CDR3 protein: CATSDGNGYEQYF; CDR3 DNA: TGTGCCACCAGTGATGGAAACGGATACGAGCAGTACTTC; J gene: TRBJ2-7; V gene: TRBV24-1; D gene: .; clone size: .
CDR3 protein: CASSLTLSSRNEQFF; CDR3 DNA: TGTGCCAGCAGCTTAACGTTAAGTAGTAGGAATGAGCAGTTCTTC; J gene: TRBJ2-1; V gene: TRBV7-3; D gene: .; clone size: .
CDR3 protein: CASSYSRGKLFF; CDR3 DNA: TGTGCCAGCAGTTACTCCAGGGGAAAACTGTTTTTT; J gene: TRBJ1-4; V gene: TRBV6-5; D gene: .; clone size: .
CDR3 protein: CASSSPSRGRRETQYF; CDR3 DNA: TGTGCCAGCAGTAGTCCTAGCAGGGGTAGGCGAGAGACCCAGTACTTC; J gene: TRBJ2-5; V gene: TRBV27; D gene: .; clone size: .
CDR3 protein: CASSREGGLGVEQFF; CDR3 DNA: TGTGCCAGCAGCCGAGAGGGGGGATTGGGCGTTGAGCAGTTCTTC; J gene: TRBJ2-1; V gene: TRBV3-1; D gene: .; clone size: .
CDR3 protein: CASSADRDRDTDTQYF; CDR3 DNA: TGTGCCAGCAGTGCAGACCGGGACAGGGACACAGATACGCAGTATTTT; J gene: TRBJ2-3; V gene: TRBV25-1; D gene: TRBD1; clone size: .
CDR3 protein: CSAAGTGGDPQHF; CDR3 DNA: TGCAGTGCTGCCGGGACAGGGGGCGATCCCCAGCATTTT; J gene: TRBJ1-5; V gene: TRBV20-1; D gene: TRBD1; clone size: .
CDR3 protein: CASRITGELFF; CDR3 DNA: TGTGCCAGTAGAATAACCGGGGAGCTGTTTTTT; J gene: TRBJ2-2; V gene: TRBV19; D gene: .; clone size: .
CDR3 protein: CASSLSPTDTQYF; CDR3 DNA: TGCGCCAGCAGCTTGTCACCGACAGATACGCAGTATTTT; J gene: TRBJ2-3; V gene: TRBV5-1; D gene: .; clone size: once
CDR3 protein: CSVSRDRGNNEQFF; CDR3 DNA: TGCAGCGTTTCAAGGGACAGAGGGAACAATGAGCAGTTCTTC; J gene: TRBJ2-1; V gene: TRBV29-1; D gene: TRBD1; clone size: few